The subject of this entry is one T cell receptor beta chain. These data are taken from a study of blood T cell repertoires in COVID-19. Germline values: CDR1 GTSNPN, CDR2 SVGIG (reference sequence). V shed 5 bases and J shed 1 base, with 9 bases lying between them. The CDR3 covers 13 residues. The data were produced by immunoSEQ multiplex PCR, yet TCRdb's version contains in-frame clones alone and is incomplete. The sample has about 94,000 clones; 84% are singletons. This chain joins TRBV30 and TRBJ1-3; D is possibly TRBD1 (6 bases). The sequenced sample was peripheral blood. The TCR sequence derives from a man in his fifties or sixties with acute or convalescent COVID-19. Written as DNA, the CDR3 is TGTGCCTGGGGACAGACTTCTGGAAACACCATATATTTT. Translating gives CAWGQTSGNTIYF.